This T cell receptor (beta chain) was obtained from a study of cytomegalovirus exposure and HLA in healthy donors. This CDR3 has 17 amino acids. CDR1 MGHRA and CDR2 YSYEKL come from the germline V gene. Trimming at V came to 2 bases and at J to 4 bases, leaving 14 bases not matched to a gene. To note about this clone: Antigen specificity is unknown.

Study results and limitations: The CMV antigen specificity of three CMV-associated chains was confirmed through in vitro analysis. Cytomegalovirus status was reportedly diagnosed by the classifier with high sensitivity and specificity. A later analysis found first-cohort TCR clusters tended to co-occur in the approximately 120 validation repertoires.

The donors belonged to the roughly 130-subject validation cohort, separate from the roughly 700-subject first cohort. Sequenced by immunoSEQ multiplex PCR; TCRdb stores in-frame clones only, minus some. The data hold more than 150,000 clones, with 70% to 90% observed a single time. The receptor's source is a man between 18 and 29 years old in good health and CMV-seronegative. V usage is TRBV4-1 and J usage is TRBJ2-7; TRBD1 agrees at 7 bases. Sequencing used PBMCs. CDR3 DNA sequence: TGCGCCAGCAGCCAATATACTGACAGGGTTCCCCTTTACGAGCAGTACGTC. Translating gives CASSQYTDRVPLYEQYV.